One sample yielded the 15 T cell receptor beta chains listed below, sequenced in a study of OX40 agonist ivuxolimab in advanced cancers. The table came from immunoSEQ multiplex PCR; TCRdb's copy has only in-frame clones and leaves some out. Of around 64,000 clones in the sample, about 90% are singletons; the top ten hold about 1.3%. The specimen was CD4+ or CD8+ T cells sorted from blood, collected in a trial of the OX40 agonist ivuxolimab. These receptors all stem from an adult with an advanced solid tumor such as melanoma, head and neck, liver or kidney cancer.

The chain employs TRBV4-1 and TRBJ2-6, with unresolved D. CDR3 size: 13 residues. Germline values: CDR1 MGHRA, CDR2 YSYEKL. V lost 6 bases to trimming and J lost 1 base, with 4 bases between them. The CDR3 nucleotides are TGCGCCAGCAGGGGGTCTGGGGCCAACGTCCTGACTTTC. It encodes CASRGSGANVLTF.

The chain couples TRBV2 to TRBJ1-5; D unclear. This CDR3 has 13 residues. V was shortened by 3 bases and J by 3 bases, with 6 bases between the two germline ends. The germline gives CDR1 SNHLY, CDR2 FYNNEI. The CDR3 DNA is TGTGCCAGCAGTGAGCAGTTCAATCAGCCCCAGCATTTT. Its translation is CASSEQFNQPQHF.

CDR3 bases: TGTGCCAGCCTGACAGGGGGCTTGGACACCGGGGAGCTGTTTTTT. Protein sequence: CASLTGGLDTGELFF. The genes are TRBV6-1 and TRBJ2-2; TRBD1 matches 10 bases. The CDR3 is made up of 15 amino acids. Germline CDR1 and CDR2: MNHNS and SASEGT. The V segment lost 8 bases and the J segment 3 bases; nucleotides outside the gene matches: 6.

The rearrangement joins TRBV11-2 to TRBJ1-6; TRBD1 matches at 7 bases. The V segment lost 5 bases and the J segment 7 bases; nucleotides outside the gene matches: 11. There are 16 residues in the CDR3. CDR1 and CDR2 (germline): SGHAT, FQNNGV. The CDR3 loop is CASSRQPGQTNSPLHF. The CDR3 DNA reads as TGTGCCAGCAGCAGACAACCGGGACAGACCAATTCACCCCTCCACTTT.

J is TRBJ2-7 and V is TRBV7-8, with 10 bases that match TRBD2. Germline CDR1 reads SGHVS; CDR2 reads FQNEAQ. J was trimmed by 4 bases and V by 3 bases; bases with no gene match: 6. The CDR3 totals 15 residues. In DNA form, the CDR3 reads TGTGCCAGCAGCTTTCCCGGGACTAGCGCTTACGAGCAGTACTTC. Translation gives CASSFPGTSAYEQYF.

This chain connects TRBV7-9 to TRBJ1-2, with 8 bases lining up with TRBD1. Germline values: CDR1 SEHNR, CDR2 FQNEAQ (reference sequence). After removal of 5 bases from V and 7 bases from J, the junction contained 6 bases not matched to a gene. The CDR3 spans 13 residues. DNA of the CDR3: TGTGCCAGCAGCGCGGACAGGGCTGGTGGCTACACCTTC. This translates into CASSADRAGGYTF.

V usage is TRBV7-7 and J usage is TRBJ2-1, with 9 bases identical to TRBD1. CDR3 length: 14 residues. Germline CDR1 SSHAT, CDR2 FNYEAQ (reference sequence). Unmatched junction bases numbered 8, after V lost 5 bases and J lost 9 bases. The CDR3 nucleotides are TGTGCCAGCAGCCCAATGGACAGGGGTGGTGAGCAGTTCTTC. Translating it yields CASSPMDRGGEQFF.

The chain couples TRBV7-9 to TRBJ2-7; D is ambiguous. The CDR3 is 13 residues long. V was trimmed by 1 base and J by 4 bases, leaving 8 bases between them. CDR1 and CDR2 (germline): SEHNR, FQNEAQ (reference sequence). The CDR3 bases are TGTGCCAGCAGCTTAGGGCCCCAGTACGAGCAGTACTTC. Its protein is CASSLGPQYEQYF.

In this sample, this clone turned up once. V usage is TRBV7-8 and J usage is TRBJ2-1; 12 bases fit TRBD2. The V segment lost 5 bases and the J segment 8 bases; nucleotides outside the gene matches: 4. Germline V CDR1 and CDR2: SGHVS, FQNEAQ. This CDR3 is built from 14 residues. The CDR3 coding sequence is TGTGCCAGCAGCGTCGGGACTAGCGGGTATGAGCAGTTCTTC. The encoded protein is CASSVGTSGYEQFF.

This rearrangement joins TRBV5-1 to TRBJ2-1; TRBD1 aligns across 11 bases. J was trimmed by 3 bases and V by 4 bases; bases with no gene match: 3. CDR3 size: 15 residues. Germline V gene lookup returns CDR1 SGHRS and CDR2 YFSETQ. CDR3 amino acids: CASSPGTGGYNEQFF. For the CDR3, the DNA is TGCGCCAGCAGCCCCGGGACAGGGGGCTACAATGAGCAGTTCTTC.

This clone showed up just once. The chain uses TRBV5-1 and TRBJ2-5; TRBD2 matches at 9 bases. This CDR3 comprises 15 residues. V gave up 0 bases and J gave up 5 bases; unmatched junction bases: 5. Germline-derived CDR1 and CDR2 are SGHRS and YFSETQ. CDR3 amino acids: CASSLVPSGRETQYF. The CDR3 bases are TGCGCCAGCAGCTTGGTTCCGAGCGGGAGGGAGACCCAGTACTTC.

This clone has a single count. Relative to the germline gene, one junction end is altered; a read error may explain this. The chain links TRBV7-7 to TRBJ2-2; D unresolved. CDR3 length: 12 residues. CDR1 and CDR2 (germline): SSHAT, FNYEAQ (reference sequence). The CDR3 DNA is TGTGCTAGCAGCTTAATAGGCGGGGAGCTGTTTTTT. This sequence encodes CASSLIGGELFF.

The gene calls are TRBV28 and TRBJ2-1; 14 bases map to TRBD2. V dropped 5 bases and J dropped 4; count of bases not matched to a gene: 7. This CDR3 region has 17 residues. From germline, CDR1 is MDHEN and CDR2 SYDVKM. In DNA, the CDR3 is TGTGCCAGCAGTCTCGAGACTAGCGGGGGGGGTTACAATGAGCAGTTCTTC. As protein: CASSLETSGGGYNEQFF.

The J gene is TRBJ1-1, the V gene TRBV2, with 7 positions matching TRBD1. Looked up from germline, CDR1 is SNHLY and CDR2 is FYNNEI. This CDR3 is 16 amino acids long. V lost 5 bases, J lost 0 bases, and 9 bases stayed unmatched. CDR3 sequence (DNA): TGTGCCAGCAGTCGTTCCAGGGGGTCGGTGAACACTGAAGCTTTCTTT. Protein product: CASSRSRGSVNTEAFF.

V usage is TRBV29-1 and J usage is TRBJ2-7; D is undetermined. V dropped 2 bases and J dropped 3 bases, with 11 bases sitting between them. Per germline, CDR1 SQVTM and CDR2 ANQGSEA. The length of the CDR3 is 13 residues. CDR3 amino acids: CSVELAYSYEQYF. As DNA, the CDR3 is TGCAGCGTTGAACTGGCATACAGCTACGAGCAGTACTTC.